Below, 16 T cell receptor beta chains from the same sample are listed, as sequenced in a study of regulatory T cells in long-lasting Graves disease. Construction of the TCR beta libraries employed iRepertoire HTBI primers in conjunction with Arm-PCR of CDR3 regions. TCRdb redid the calling of the multiplex PCR reads with MiXCR, one entry per CDR3 protein. The table lists approximately 540,000 distinct CDR3 sequences, more than 10% of them singletons. Documented time point: newly diagnosed GD, antithyroid drugs for less than 3 months. The TCR library was made from RNA that had been extracted from PBMCs in TRIzol. These sequences were also reported in another study, on T cells in Graves' hyperthyroidism and ophthalmopathy.

Sequencing used peripheral blood mononuclear cells (PBMCs), obtained at new diagnosis, from a patient treated with antithyroid drugs. All receptors come from a young woman with Graves disease.

At least ten counts were recorded for this clonotype. The gene calls are TRBV7-9 and TRBJ2-7; the D is unclear. CDR3 length: 11 residues. Germline CDR1 and CDR2: SEHNR and FQNEAQ (reference sequence). V lost 2 bases and J 4 bases, leaving 3 bases between the germline ends. CDR3 loop: CASSLQYEQYF. The CDR3 nucleotides are TGTGCCAGCAGCTTACAGTACGAGCAGTACTTC.

J is TRBJ1-4 and V is TRBV5-1, with D possibly matching TRBD1 (5 bases). Trimming took off 4 bases at V and 6 bases at J, with 13 bases between the two ends. Germline CDR1 and CDR2: SGHRS and YFSETQ. The CDR3 is 14 amino acids. CDR3 region: CASSTGGGDEKLFF. The CDR3 nucleotides are TGCGCCAGCAGCACCGGGGGAGGAGATGAAAAACTGTTTTTT. The full variable domain, its missing parts supplied by reference TRBV5-1 and TRBJ1-4, is KAGVTQTPRYLIKTRGQQVTLSCSPISGHRSVSWYQQTPGQGLQFLFEYFSETQRNKGNFPGRFSGRQFSNSRSEMNVSTLELGDSALYLCASSTGGGDEKLFFGSGTQLSVL.

This clonotype has at least ten counts. The V gene is TRBV20-1, the J gene TRBJ1-6; no reliable D call. CDR3 length: 14 amino acids. Trimming stripped 3 bases from V and 3 bases from J, with 9 bases between. The V gene's germline CDR1 is DFQATT and CDR2 SNEGSKA (reference sequence). The CDR3 is CSARSEFYNSPLHF. In nucleotides, the CDR3 is TGCAGTGCTAGGTCAGAGTTCTATAATTCACCCCTCCACTTT.

This clonotype was seen more than once but under ten times. The chain uses TRBV29-1 and TRBJ1-4; D gene ambiguous. CDR3 length: 13 residues. Trimming pared 3 bases from V and 5 bases from J, leaving 10 bases between. Germline CDR1 and CDR2: SQVTM and ANQGSEA. As DNA, the CDR3 is TGCAGCGTTGAGGGGAGCCAAAATGAAAAACTGTTTTTT. Its protein product is CSVEGSQNEKLFF.

In its sample, this clonotype was seen many times. This chain uses TRBV6-2 or TRBV6-3 with TRBJ2-1, with 9 bases lining up with TRBD2. Per germline, CDR1 MNHEY and CDR2 SVGEGT. The CDR3 totals 18 residues. V dropped 2 bases and J dropped 4; count of bases not matched to a gene: 12. The CDR3 DNA reads TGTGCCAGCAGTTACAGGGTCGCCGCGGGAGGGTCGTACAATGAGCAGTTCTTC. Encoded protein: CASSYRVAAGGSYNEQFF.

This clonotype was recorded at least ten times. The CDR3 protein is CSVARLDSYEQYF. The DNA of the CDR3 is TGCAGCGTTGCCCGACTGGACTCCTACGAGCAGTACTTC. The rearrangement uses TRBV29-1 and TRBJ2-7; D is ambiguous. Trimming cost V 4 bases and J 0 bases, with 10 bases left between them. Per the germline V gene, CDR1 is SQVTM and CDR2 is ANQGSEA. The length of the CDR3 is 13 residues.

The rearrangement uses TRBV6-5 and TRBJ2-2; possible D gene TRBD1, 6 bases. CDR1 MNHEY and CDR2 SVGAGI come from the germline V gene. The CDR3 is 15 amino acids. Trimming removed 2 bases at V and 4 bases at J, with 11 bases between. The CDR3 nucleotides read TGTGCCAGCAGTTACGCGGACAGATCCACCGGGGAGCTGTTTTTT. Amino acid sequence: CASSYADRSTGELFF.

This clonotype showed up just a few times. The CDR3 end shows no conserved phenylalanine or tryptophan, and so a read error is likely. The chain combines TRBV6-1 with TRBJ1-1; 9 nucleotides match TRBD1. J gave up 3 bases and V 6 bases, and 8 bases lay outside the gene matches. The germline V gene encodes CDR1 MNHNS and CDR2 SASEGT. The CDR3 extends over 15 amino acids. The CDR3 bases are TGTGCCAGCAGCGGGGACAGGGTCGGGGACACTGAAGCTTTCTCT. It codes for CASSGDRVGDTEAFS.

This clonotype was seen ten or more times. The J gene is TRBJ2-3, the V gene TRBV30; no definite D call. Per germline, CDR1 GTSNPN and CDR2 SVGIG (reference sequence). The CDR3 consists of 11 residues. The germline V and J ends were trimmed by 4 bases and 3 bases, with 5 bases remaining between them. Here the CDR3 reads CAWTETDTQYF. The CDR3 nucleotides are TGTGCCTGGACAGAGACAGATACGCAGTATTTT.

At least ten counts were recorded for this clonotype. The V and J genes are TRBV6-5 and TRBJ2-5; possible D gene TRBD2, 6 bases. With 2 bases removed from V and 0 bases from J, the gap between germline ends came to 13 bases. The CDR3 runs 16 residues. CDR1 and CDR2 from the germline V gene are MNHEY and SVGAGI. The CDR3 spells CASSYVGGWNQETQYF. In DNA form, the CDR3 reads TGTGCCAGCAGTTACGTGGGAGGATGGAACCAAGAGACCCAGTACTTC.

For this clonotype: This likely reflects a read error, since a far larger clone is one base away. The chain is built from TRBV28 and TRBJ2-3, with 7 positions matching TRBD1. Germline V gives CDR1 MDHEN, CDR2 SYDVKM. The CDR3 covers 17 residues. CDR3 bases: TGTGCCAGAAGTTTATCAATCGGGACAGCCTTCACAGATACGCAGTATTTT. This codes for CARSLSIGTAFTDTQYF.

The J gene is TRBJ2-7, the V gene TRBV7-8, with 13 positions matching TRBD2. The CDR3 length is 19 residues. From germline, CDR1 is SGHVS and CDR2 FQNEAQ. J was trimmed by 1 base and V by 0 bases; bases with no gene match: 9. DNA of the CDR3: TGTGCCAGCAGCTTAGCGCCGACTAGCGGGAGGCTCTGGTCCTACGAGCAGTACTTC. The encoded protein is CASSLAPTSGRLWSYEQYF.

This clonotype was found many times. The gene calls are TRBV20-1 and TRBJ2-5; 9 bases match TRBD2. This CDR3 has 16 residues. The V gene end was trimmed by 3 bases and the J gene end by 3 bases; junction bases not matched to a gene: 11. The germline gives CDR1 DFQATT, CDR2 SNEGSKA (reference sequence). CDR3 residues: CSASGWTSETKETQYF. The CDR3 DNA is TGCAGTGCTAGCGGGTGGACTAGCGAAACCAAAGAGACCCAGTACTTC.

This clonotype was seen repeatedly, ten times or more. The chain links TRBV29-1 to TRBJ2-5; 10 bases line up with TRBD2. The CDR3 is 16 amino acids. From germline, CDR1 is SQVTM and CDR2 ANQGSEA. V lost 6 bases and J lost 1; bases outside the gene matches: 11. The CDR3 bases are TGCAGCGTCGAGGGTCTGCTAGCGGGAGCCCAAGAGACCCAGTACTTC. Protein: CSVEGLLAGAQETQYF.

This clonotype occurred a few times. This may be a read error, as it is one base from a much larger clone. The rearrangement joins TRBV2 to TRBJ2-2, with D perhaps matching TRBD2 (5 bases). Per germline, CDR1 SNHLY and CDR2 FYNNEI. There are 12 residues in the CDR3. In DNA, the CDR3 is TGTGCCAGCAGTGAACCACCCGGGGAGCTGTGTTTT. Translating gives CASSEPPGELCF.

This clonotype was counted many times. The chain couples TRBV5-6 to TRBJ1-1; 11 bases fit TRBD1. Germline V gene lookup returns CDR1 SGHDT and CDR2 YYEEEE. J was trimmed by 4 bases and V by 3 bases; bases with no gene match: 5. CDR3 length: 15 residues. In nucleotides, the CDR3 is TGTGCCAGCAGCTCTCCGGGGACAGGGGGCACTGAAGCTTTCTTT. Protein sequence: CASSSPGTGGTEAFF.